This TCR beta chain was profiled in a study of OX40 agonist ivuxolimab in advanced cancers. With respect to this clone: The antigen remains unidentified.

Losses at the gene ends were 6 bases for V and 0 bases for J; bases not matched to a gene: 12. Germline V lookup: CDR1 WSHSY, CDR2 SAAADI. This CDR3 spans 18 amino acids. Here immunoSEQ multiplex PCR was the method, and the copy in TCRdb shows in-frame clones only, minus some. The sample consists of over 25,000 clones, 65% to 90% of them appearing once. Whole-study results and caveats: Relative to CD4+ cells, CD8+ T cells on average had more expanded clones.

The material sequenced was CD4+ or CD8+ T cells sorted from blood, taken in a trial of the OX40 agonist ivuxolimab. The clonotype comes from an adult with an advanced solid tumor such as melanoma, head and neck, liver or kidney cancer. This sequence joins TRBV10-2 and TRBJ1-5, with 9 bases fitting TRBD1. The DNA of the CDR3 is TGCGCCAGCAGCGGAGCACAGGGGGCCAGATATAGCAATCAGCCCCAGCATTTT. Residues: CASSGAQGARYSNQPQHF.